One and the same sample provided the 26 T cell receptor beta chains below, sequenced in a study of identical twins. MiXCR, applied by TCRdb to the 5' RACE reads, yields one record per CDR3 protein. The sample has 250,000 or so distinct CDR3 sequences; around 8.8% are singletons. These sequences were also reported in another study, on yellow fever vaccine responses in identical twins.

The sample was CD8+ T cells sorted from blood. Source of these receptors: a woman between 18 and 30 years old in good health.

There are many counts of this clonotype. V usage is TRBV27 and J usage is TRBJ2-6, with TRBD1 identical over 10 bases. Germline assignment: CDR1 MNHEY and CDR2 SMNVEV (reference sequence). Germline trimming cut 7 bases from V and 3 bases from J; bases unmatched to any gene: 12. This CDR3 comprises 18 residues. The DNA of the CDR3 is TGTGCCAGCACGCTTAGTGGGACAGGGGTTTATGGGGCCAACGTCCTGACTTTC. Its translation is CASTLSGTGVYGANVLTF.

V usage is TRBV12-3 or TRBV12-4 and J usage is TRBJ2-1; TRBD1 matches at 11 bases. This CDR3 spans 14 amino acids. V lost 7 bases, J lost 7 bases, and 6 bases stayed unmatched. The CDR3 nucleotides read TGTGCCAGCATCGACGGGACAGGGGGGAATGAGCAGTTCTTC. Translation gives CASIDGTGGNEQFF.

The J gene is TRBJ1-1, the V gene TRBV7-6, with TRBD1 as a possible D gene (5 bases). CDR1 and CDR2 (germline): SGHVS, FNYEAQ. The CDR3 covers 14 residues. V was pared by 5 bases and J by 6 bases, with 16 bases between. In nucleotides, the CDR3 is TGTGCCAGCAGCCCGGGACTCCCTCTCGCTGAAGCTTTCTTT. Its protein product is CASSPGLPLAEAFF.

This chain joins TRBV12-3 or TRBV12-4 and TRBJ1-2; 7 bases are shared with TRBD1. The length of the CDR3 is 15 residues. With 3 bases clipped from V and 6 bases from J, the junction kept 10 bases outside the gene matches. The CDR3 DNA is TGTGCCAGCAGTTTCTCAGGGGGGCTCTTCAATGGCTACACCTTC. Protein sequence: CASSFSGGLFNGYTF.

This clonotype was picked up many times. The J gene is TRBJ2-7, the V gene TRBV10-3; perhaps TRBD1 as D (5 bases). Germline CDR1 and CDR2: ENHRY and SYGVKD. The CDR3 is 15 amino acids. V lost 3 bases, J lost 2 bases, and 14 bases lay in between. The CDR3 DNA reads as TGTGCCATCAGTGACCCTACAGGCAACACCTACGAGCAGTACTTC. Protein: CAISDPTGNTYEQYF.

This clonotype was seen only a few times. The gene calls are TRBV5-1 and TRBJ2-1; 11 positions agree with TRBD2. After removal of 3 bases from V and 5 bases from J, the junction contained 7 bases not matched to a gene. Germline V gives CDR1 SGHRS, CDR2 YFSETQ. CDR3 length: 16 amino acids. DNA of the CDR3: TGCGCCAGCAGCTACAACCTAGCGGGGGGCGACAATGAGCAGTTCTTC. It yields the protein CASSYNLAGGDNEQFF.

This clonotype came up a few times. J is TRBJ2-1 and V is TRBV20-1, with 13 positions matching TRBD2. Trimming removed 2 bases from V and 7 bases from J; junction bases left unmatched: 2. The CDR3 totals 14 residues. Germline-derived CDR1 and CDR2 are DFQATT and SNEGSKA (reference sequence). CDR3 sequence (DNA): TGCAGTGCTAGACGACTAGCGGGAGGTAATGAGCAGTTCTTC. This encodes CSARRLAGGNEQFF.

This clonotype was recorded a few times. V gene TRBV29-1 combines with J gene TRBJ2-7; TRBD1 matches 9 bases. The junction had 8 bases not matched to a gene; V was cut back by 3 bases and J by 5 bases. Germline assignment: CDR1 SQVTM and CDR2 ANQGSEA. The CDR3 contains 14 residues. The DNA of the CDR3 is TGCAGCGTTGACTGGGGACAGGGTTACGACGAGCAGTACTTC. It specifies CSVDWGQGYDEQYF.

This clonotype was counted at least ten times. This chain connects TRBV28 to TRBJ2-7; the match to TRBD1 covers 9 bases. The trim removed 6 bases at V and 2 bases at J, leaving 2 bases unmatched. The CDR3 sequence is 13 residues long. Germline-derived CDR1 and CDR2 are MDHEN and SYDVKM. CDR3 amino acids: CASRRQGAYEQYF. CDR3 nucleotide sequence: TGTGCCAGCAGGAGACAGGGGGCCTACGAGCAGTACTTC.

This chain connects TRBV4-2 to TRBJ2-7; TRBD2 matches 12 bases. Trimming cost V 1 base and J 3 bases; bases outside gene matches: 7. CDR1 LGHNA and CDR2 YNFKEQ come from the germline V gene. The CDR3 totals 17 residues. The CDR3: CASSQVTGTSGYYEQYF. Here the CDR3 DNA reads TGTGCCAGCAGCCAAGTTACTGGGACTAGCGGGTACTACGAGCAGTACTTC.

This clonotype came up many times. The V and J genes are TRBV7-2 and TRBJ1-2; D gene uncertain. From germline, CDR1 is SGHTA and CDR2 FQGNSA. The CDR3 runs 13 residues. V shed 4 bases and J shed 4 bases, with 10 bases lying between them. The CDR3 DNA reads as TGTGCCAGCAGCTCCATGCCAGGCTATGGCTACACCTTC. Its protein is CASSSMPGYGYTF.

This clonotype has ten or more counts. The chain is built from TRBV6-5 and TRBJ2-7; TRBD2 matches at 10 bases. The J segment lost 6 bases and the V segment lost 4 bases, leaving 9 bases of the junction unmatched. This CDR3 has 15 residues. The germline V gene has CDR1 MNHEY and CDR2 SVGAGI. The CDR3 DNA sequence: TGTGCCAGCAGTTTCCAAGCGGGAGGGCCGGTCGAGCAGTACTTC. As protein: CASSFQAGGPVEQYF.

This clonotype was found many times. The chain uses TRBV7-2 and TRBJ2-7; D is unresolved. Germline CDR1 and CDR2: SGHTA and FQGNSA. V was clipped by 2 bases and J by 6 bases, with 14 bases between them. The CDR3 consists of 14 residues. CDR3 sequence (DNA): TGTGCCAGCAGCTTATCCAGAGATAGCCCCGAGCAGTACTTC. It specifies CASSLSRDSPEQYF.

This clonotype occurred a few times. The chain uses TRBV7-3 and TRBJ2-3; D perhaps matches TRBD1 (5 bases). CDR1 is SGHTA, CDR2 FQGTGA, per germline. The CDR3 has 14 amino acids. The V end lost 5 bases, the J end lost 2 bases, and 11 bases lay between the germline ends. This CDR3 is CASSPTGHTDTQYF. Here the CDR3 DNA reads TGTGCCAGCAGCCCCACCGGACACACAGATACGCAGTATTTT.

The chain recombines TRBV7-3 with TRBJ2-3; 8 bases map to TRBD2. CDR1 and CDR2 from the germline V gene are SGHTA and FQGTGA. This CDR3 is 15 amino acids long. J was trimmed by 6 bases and V by 0 bases; bases with no gene match: 5. The CDR3 coding sequence is TGTGCCAGCAGCTTAACCGGGGCTAGCGGGGATACGCAGTATTTT. Its protein product is CASSLTGASGDTQYF.

This clonotype has a handful of counts. This rearrangement joins TRBV4-3 to TRBJ2-2, with 10 positions matching TRBD2. The junction had 6 bases not matched to a gene; V was cut back by 3 bases and J by 5 bases. Germline V CDR1 and CDR2: LGHNA, YSLEER. This CDR3 region has 16 residues. CDR3 residues: CASSQSLAGVTGELFF. In nucleotides, the CDR3 is TGCGCCAGCAGCCAGTCGCTAGCGGGAGTTACCGGGGAGCTGTTTTTT.

This clonotype has a handful of counts. The rearrangement joins TRBV20-1 to TRBJ2-7, with D tentatively TRBD1 or TRBD2 (5 bases each). V dropped 3 bases and J dropped 3 bases, with 24 bases sitting between them. The CDR3 is made up of 17 amino acids. Germline assignment: CDR1 DFQATT and CDR2 SNEGSKA (reference sequence). The CDR3 sequence: CSASGPDRTRGSYEQYF. DNA of the CDR3: TGCAGTGCTAGCGGCCCCGACAGAACCAGAGGGAGCTACGAGCAGTACTTC.

This chain uses TRBV12-3 or TRBV12-4 with TRBJ2-3; maybe TRBD2 (5 bases). The V and J ends lost 7 bases and 6 bases respectively, with 11 bases between them. The CDR3 runs 12 residues. The CDR3 spells CASKASSDTQYF. The DNA for the CDR3 is TGTGCCAGCAAGGCTAGCTCGGATACGCAGTATTTT.

This clonotype was picked up many times. This chain connects TRBV12-3 or TRBV12-4 to TRBJ2-7; no clear D gene. This CDR3 region has 13 residues. Trimming left V 2 bases short and J 0 bases short, with 5 bases between. DNA for the CDR3: TGTGCCAGCAGTTTAACTGACTCCTACGAGCAGTACTTC. As protein: CASSLTDSYEQYF.

This clonotype was observed a few times. The chain carries TRBV20-1 and TRBJ2-1, with 8 bases that match TRBD1. This CDR3 is 16 amino acids long. Losses at the gene ends were 1 base for V and 2 bases for J; bases not matched to a gene: 7. The germline CDR1 and CDR2 sequences are DFQATT and SNEGSKA (reference sequence). Here the CDR3 DNA reads TGCAGTGCTAGAGTGATGGCGGGACAGGCCTACAATGAGCAGTTCTTC. Protein product: CSARVMAGQAYNEQFF.

This chain connects TRBV4-3 to TRBJ2-7, with D perhaps TRBD1 (5 bases). Germline CDR1 and CDR2: LGHNA and YSLEER. CDR3 size: 15 residues. V lost 1 base and J 1 base, leaving 11 bases between the germline ends. CDR3 in amino acids: CASSQGPPGSYEQYF. CDR3 bases: TGCGCCAGCAGCCAAGGGCCCCCAGGGTCCTACGAGCAGTACTTC.

This clonotype was seen ten or more times. The chain couples TRBV6-1 to TRBJ2-3; TRBD1 agrees at 10 bases. Germline V gene sequence: CDR1 MNHNS, CDR2 SASEGT. The V and J ends lost 6 bases and 0 bases, in that order; junction bases with no gene match: 9. The length of the CDR3 is 17 residues. CDR3 in DNA: TGTGCCAGCAGCCTGACAGGGGGCGAGTTTAGCACAGATACGCAGTATTTT. Translation gives CASSLTGGEFSTDTQYF.

There are many counts of this clonotype. The chain carries TRBV6-2 or TRBV6-3 and TRBJ1-2; a possible D gene is TRBD1 (5 bases). Trimming took 7 bases from V and 7 from J, leaving 28 bases between them. CDR3 length equals 17 residues. CDR1 is MNHEY and CDR2 is SVGEGT in the germline V gene. The CDR3 region is CASNFGATGLAGGGYTF. The CDR3, as DNA: TGTGCCAGCAACTTTGGGGCAACGGGACTCGCTGGGGGTGGCTACACCTTC.

The rearrangement uses TRBV7-2 and TRBJ2-2, with no clear D. Between the trimmed V and J ends, which lost 3 bases and 3 bases, there was a span of 8 bases. CDR1 SGHTA and CDR2 FQGNSA come from the germline V gene. This CDR3 has 14 amino acids. The CDR3 sequence: CASSLGSYTGELFF. CDR3 DNA: TGTGCCAGCAGCTTGGGCAGCTACACCGGGGAGCTGTTTTTT.

In this sample, this clonotype turned up many times. This sequence joins TRBV12-3 or TRBV12-4 and TRBJ2-5; TRBD1 matches 7 bases. The V and J ends lost 5 bases and 5 bases, in that order; junction bases with no gene match: 11. The CDR3 runs to 15 residues. The CDR3 DNA reads TGTGCCAGCAGTCACGGGACAGCTCTTTCGGAGACCCAGTACTTC. This gives the protein CASSHGTALSETQYF.

The V gene is TRBV27, the J gene TRBJ1-1; 7 bases line up with TRBD1. Germline V gives CDR1 MNHEY, CDR2 SMNVEV (reference sequence). The CDR3 extends over 14 amino acids. J was trimmed by 3 bases and V by 4 bases; bases with no gene match: 5. Here the CDR3 reads CASSWRQGDTEAFF. CDR3 nucleotides: TGTGCCAGCAGTTGGAGACAGGGAGACACTGAAGCTTTCTTT.